The 12 T cell receptor beta chains below were found in one sample sequenced in a study of T cell changes during pregnancy in multiple sclerosis. Profiling relied on immunoSEQ multiplex PCR, and the TCRdb table lists in-frame clones only, not all of them. This table holds 70,000 to 95,000 clones, 75% to 95% found once. This sample comprised CD4+ T cells from peripheral blood mononuclear cells, obtained in the second trimester of pregnancy. These TCRs come from a female donor with multiple sclerosis, enrolled in a pregnancy study.

The chain links TRBV27 to TRBJ2-7, with 10 bases lining up with TRBD2. CDR3 length: 16 amino acids. The germline V gene has CDR1 MNHEY and CDR2 SMNVEV (reference sequence). After removal of 0 bases from V and 2 bases from J, the junction contained 4 bases not matched to a gene. The CDR3 region is CASSLSPSGSTYEQYF. The DNA of the CDR3 is TGTGCCAGCAGTTTATCGCCTAGCGGGAGCACCTACGAGCAGTACTTC.

The chain joins TRBV29-1 to TRBJ1-1; D gene unclear. Between the trimmed V and J ends, which lost 5 bases and 1 base, there was a span of 11 bases. From germline, CDR1 is SQVTM and CDR2 ANQGSEA. This CDR3 has 13 amino acids. The CDR3 nucleotides are TGCAGCGTTTTAATGAGGTCGAACACTGAAGCTTTCTTT. It encodes CSVLMRSNTEAFF.

The CDR3 region is CASSGYQRESYEQYF. Here the CDR3 DNA reads TGTGCCAGCAGCGGATACCAACGGGAGTCCTACGAGCAGTACTTC. The V gene is TRBV6-1, the J gene TRBJ2-7; the D gene is possibly TRBD2 (6 bases). The germline V and J ends were trimmed by 6 bases and 1 base, with 16 bases remaining between them. This CDR3 contains 15 residues. From germline, CDR1 is MNHNS and CDR2 SASEGT.

The chain uses TRBV6-6 and TRBJ1-2; possibly TRBD1 for D (5 bases). The CDR3 runs to 14 residues. V was shortened by 7 bases and J by 2 bases, with 14 bases between the two germline ends. The germline CDR1 and CDR2 sequences are MNHNY and SVGAGI (reference sequence). CDR3 sequence reads: CASTPGGGNYGYTF. In nucleotides, the CDR3 is TGTGCCAGCACTCCTGGGGGGGGGAACTATGGCTACACCTTC.

CDR3 sequence: CASSKVPSGYTF. In DNA, the CDR3 is TGTGCCAGCAGCAAAGTTCCCAGTGGCTACACCTTC. This chain uses TRBV21-1 with TRBJ1-2; the table's D call, TRBD1, has no DNA check behind it. TRBV21-1 is marked as a pseudogene. The CDR3 consists of 12 residues.

The CDR3: CASSNELTDTQYF. DNA for the CDR3: TGTGCCAGCAGTAATGAACTCACAGATACGCAGTATTTT. The chain joins TRBV2 to TRBJ2-3; D not resolved. The germline V and J ends were trimmed by 5 bases and 2 bases, with 8 bases remaining between them. Germline-derived CDR1 and CDR2 are SNHLY and FYNNEI. The CDR3 is 13 amino acids.

The chain employs TRBV18 and TRBJ2-5; 7 bases are shared with TRBD2. The CDR3 totals 15 residues. Per the germline V gene, CDR1 is KGHSH and CDR2 is LQKENI. J lost 1 base, V lost 4 bases, and 6 bases had no gene match. DNA of the CDR3: TGTGCCAGCTCACTGGGAACTAGCGCCCAAGAGACCCAGTACTTC. Translating it yields CASSLGTSAQETQYF.

In its sample, this clone was seen once. The chain uses TRBV6-5 and TRBJ1-2, with TRBD1 matching 11 bases. The germline V gene encodes CDR1 MNHEY and CDR2 SVGAGI. The CDR3 spans 14 residues. V lost 7 bases and J lost 5; bases outside the gene matches: 6. The CDR3, as DNA: TGTGCCAGCACCCGAGGACAGGGGGCGTATGGCTACACCTTC. Translated: CASTRGQGAYGYTF.

The rearrangement links TRBV5-4 to TRBJ2-2; possibly TRBD1 for D (6 bases). The length of the CDR3 is 14 residues. Germline assignment: CDR1 SGHNT and CDR2 YYREEE (reference sequence). Trimming took 4 bases from V and 3 from J, leaving 10 bases between them. The CDR3 loop reads CASSRGSDTGELFF. In DNA form, the CDR3 reads TGTGCCAGCAGCAGGGGGTCTGACACCGGGGAGCTGTTTTTT. Full variable domain (outside the CDR3, taken from reference TRBV5-4 and TRBJ2-2): ETGVTQSPTHLIKTRGQQVTLRCSSQSGHNTVSWYQQALGQGPQFIFQYYREEENGRGNFPPRFSGLQFPNYSSELNVNALELDDSALYLCASSRGSDTGELFFGEGSRLTVL.

The chain joins TRBV5-4 to TRBJ1-1; D may be TRBD1 (5 bases). Germline CDR1 is SGHNT and CDR2 is YYREEE (reference sequence). The V end lost 0 bases, the J end lost 1 base, and 7 bases lay between the germline ends. This CDR3 is built from 14 residues. CDR3 in DNA: TGTGCCAGCAGCTTGGCAGGGCAGAACACTGAAGCTTTCTTT. Translated: CASSLAGQNTEAFF.

The rearrangement joins TRBV28 to TRBJ2-4; TRBD1 agrees at 8 bases. V shed 6 bases, J shed 5 bases, and the junction held 3 bases outside the gene matches. Germline loops: CDR1 MDHEN, CDR2 SYDVKM. This CDR3 spans 13 amino acids. Here the CDR3 reads CASRLGQENIQYF. DNA for the CDR3: TGTGCCAGCAGGTTGGGACAGGAAAACATTCAGTACTTC.

V and J are TRBV6-6 and TRBJ2-2; perhaps TRBD2 as D (5 bases). V lost 7 bases to trimming and J lost 0 bases, with 9 bases between them. CDR3 length: 14 residues. CDR1 and CDR2 (germline): MNHNY, SVGAGI (reference sequence). CDR3 DNA sequence: TGTGCCAGCATAACGCGGGCGAACACCGGGGAGCTGTTTTTT. This sequence encodes CASITRANTGELFF.